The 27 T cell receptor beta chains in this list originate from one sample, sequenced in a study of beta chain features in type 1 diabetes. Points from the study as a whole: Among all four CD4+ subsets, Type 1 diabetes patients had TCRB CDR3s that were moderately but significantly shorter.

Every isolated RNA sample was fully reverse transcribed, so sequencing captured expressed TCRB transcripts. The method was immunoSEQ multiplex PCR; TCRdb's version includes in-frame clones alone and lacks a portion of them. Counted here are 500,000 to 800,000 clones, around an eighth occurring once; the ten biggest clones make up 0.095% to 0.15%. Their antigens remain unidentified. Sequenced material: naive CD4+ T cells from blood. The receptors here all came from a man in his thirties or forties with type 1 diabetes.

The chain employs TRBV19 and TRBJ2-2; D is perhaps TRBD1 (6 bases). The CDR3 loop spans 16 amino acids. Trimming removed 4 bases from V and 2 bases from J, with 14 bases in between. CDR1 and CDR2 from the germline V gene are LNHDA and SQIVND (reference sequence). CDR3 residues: CASSTGVPSNTGELFF. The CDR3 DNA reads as TGTGCCAGTAGTACAGGGGTCCCGAGTAACACCGGGGAGCTGTTTTTT.

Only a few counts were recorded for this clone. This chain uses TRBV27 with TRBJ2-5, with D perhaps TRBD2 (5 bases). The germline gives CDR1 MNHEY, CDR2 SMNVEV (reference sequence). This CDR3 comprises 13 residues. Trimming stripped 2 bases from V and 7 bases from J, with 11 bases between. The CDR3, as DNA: TGTGCCAGCAGTTTAAGAGGACTGGGGACCCAGTACTTC. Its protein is CASSLRGLGTQYF.

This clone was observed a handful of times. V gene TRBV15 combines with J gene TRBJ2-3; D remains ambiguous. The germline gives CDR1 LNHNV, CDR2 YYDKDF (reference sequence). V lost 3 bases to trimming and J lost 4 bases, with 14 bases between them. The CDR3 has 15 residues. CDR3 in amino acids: CATSRDPALPDTQYF. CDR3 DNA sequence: TGTGCCACCAGCAGGGACCCTGCCCTACCAGATACGCAGTATTTT. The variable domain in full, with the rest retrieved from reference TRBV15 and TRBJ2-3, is DAMVIQNPRYQVTQFGKPVTLSCSQTLNHNVMYWYQQKSSQAPKLLFHYYDKDFNNEADTPDNFQSRRPNTSFCFLDIRSPGLGDTAMYLCATSRDPALPDTQYFGPGTRLTVL.

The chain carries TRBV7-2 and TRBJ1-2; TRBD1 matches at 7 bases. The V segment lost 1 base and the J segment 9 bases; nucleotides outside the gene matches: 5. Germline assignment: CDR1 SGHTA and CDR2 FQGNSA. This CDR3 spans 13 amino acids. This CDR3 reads CASSLVTGNRYTF. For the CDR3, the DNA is TGTGCCAGCAGCTTAGTGACAGGGAATCGCTACACCTTC.

CDR3 DNA: TGTGCCAGCAGTAATTTAGCGGGGGGGTATTCCTACGAGCAGTACTTC. Amino acids: CASSNLAGGYSYEQYF. V and J are TRBV7-2 and TRBJ2-7; 11 bases line up with TRBD2. Germline trimming cut 6 bases from V and 1 base from J; bases unmatched to any gene: 8. Germline lookup yields CDR1 SGHTA and CDR2 FQGNSA. This CDR3 contains 16 residues. Drawing the rest from reference TRBV7-2 and TRBJ2-7, the complete variable domain is GAGVSQSPSNKVTEKGKDVELRCDPISGHTALYWYRQSLGQGLEFLIYFQGNSAPDKSGLPSDRFSAERTGGSVSTLTIQRTQQEDSAVYLCASSNLAGGYSYEQYFGPGTRLTVT.

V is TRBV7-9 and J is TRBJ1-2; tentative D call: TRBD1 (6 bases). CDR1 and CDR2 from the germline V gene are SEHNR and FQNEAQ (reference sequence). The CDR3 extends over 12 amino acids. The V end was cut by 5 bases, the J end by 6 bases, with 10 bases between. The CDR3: CASSLTGDGYTF. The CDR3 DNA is TGTGCCAGCAGCCTGACAGGAGATGGCTACACCTTC.

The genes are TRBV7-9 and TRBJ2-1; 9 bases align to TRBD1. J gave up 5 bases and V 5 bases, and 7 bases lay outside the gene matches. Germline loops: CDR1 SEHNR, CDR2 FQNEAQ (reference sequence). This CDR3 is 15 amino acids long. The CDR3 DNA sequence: TGTGCCAGCAGCCTCGGGGACAGGGCTAACAATGAGCAGTTCTTC. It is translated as CASSLGDRANNEQFF. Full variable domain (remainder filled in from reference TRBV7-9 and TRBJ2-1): DTGVSQNPRHKITKRGQNVTFRCDPISEHNRLYWYRQTLGQGPEFLTYFQNEAQLEKSRLLSDRFSAERPKGSFSTLEIQRTEQGDSAMYLCASSLGDRANNEQFFGPGTRLTVL.

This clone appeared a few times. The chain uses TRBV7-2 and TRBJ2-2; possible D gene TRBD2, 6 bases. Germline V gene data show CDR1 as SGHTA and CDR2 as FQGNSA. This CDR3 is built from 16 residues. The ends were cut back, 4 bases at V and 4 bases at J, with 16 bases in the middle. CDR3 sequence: CASSSAGTRTTGELFF. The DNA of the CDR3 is TGTGCCAGCAGCTCGGCGGGGACTCGTACCACCGGGGAGCTGTTTTTT.

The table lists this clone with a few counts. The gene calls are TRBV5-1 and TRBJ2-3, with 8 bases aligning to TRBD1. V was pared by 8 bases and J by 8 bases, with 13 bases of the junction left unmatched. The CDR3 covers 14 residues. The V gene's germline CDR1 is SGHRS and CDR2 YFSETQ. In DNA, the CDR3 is TGCGCCAGTATCCTCGGGACAGGTGATCGTACGCAGTATTTT. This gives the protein CASILGTGDRTQYF.

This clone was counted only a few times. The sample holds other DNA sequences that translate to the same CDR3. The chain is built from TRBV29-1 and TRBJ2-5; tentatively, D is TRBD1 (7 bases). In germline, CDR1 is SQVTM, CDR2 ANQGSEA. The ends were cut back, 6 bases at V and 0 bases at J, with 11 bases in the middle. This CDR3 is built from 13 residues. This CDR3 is CSVAGQHQETQYF. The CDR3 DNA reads TGCAGCGTGGCGGGACAGCACCAAGAGACCCAGTACTTC.

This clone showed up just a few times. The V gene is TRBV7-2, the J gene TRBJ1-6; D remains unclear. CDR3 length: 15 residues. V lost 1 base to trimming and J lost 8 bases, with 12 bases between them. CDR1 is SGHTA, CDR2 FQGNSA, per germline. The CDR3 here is CASSLDRLTHSPLHF. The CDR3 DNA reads TGTGCCAGCAGCTTAGACCGCCTTACCCATTCACCCCTCCACTTT. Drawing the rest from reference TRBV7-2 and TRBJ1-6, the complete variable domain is GAGVSQSPSNKVTEKGKDVELRCDPISGHTALYWYRQSLGQGLEFLIYFQGNSAPDKSGLPSDRFSAERTGGSVSTLTIQRTQQEDSAVYLCASSLDRLTHSPLHFGNGTRLTVT.

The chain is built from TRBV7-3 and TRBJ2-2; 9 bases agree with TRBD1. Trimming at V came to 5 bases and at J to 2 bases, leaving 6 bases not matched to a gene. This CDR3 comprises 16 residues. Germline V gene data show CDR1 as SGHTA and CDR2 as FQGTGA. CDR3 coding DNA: TGTGCCAGCAGCGTAGGACAGGGGCCCAACACCGGGGAGCTGTTTTTT. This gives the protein CASSVGQGPNTGELFF.

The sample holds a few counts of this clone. The CDR3 here is CASSPAGSTDTQYF. CDR3 DNA sequence: TGTGCCAGCAGCCCCGCCGGTAGCACAGATACGCAGTATTTT. The chain combines TRBV7-9 with TRBJ2-3; D unresolved. The germline V and J ends were trimmed by 5 bases and 0 bases, with 9 bases remaining between them. Per germline, CDR1 SEHNR and CDR2 FQNEAQ (reference sequence). This CDR3 has 14 residues. Full variable domain (outside the CDR3, taken from reference TRBV7-9 and TRBJ2-3): DTGVSQNPRHKITKRGQNVTFRCDPISEHNRLYWYRQTLGQGPEFLTYFQNEAQLEKSRLLSDRFSAERPKGSFSTLEIQRTEQGDSAMYLCASSPAGSTDTQYFGPGTRLTVL.

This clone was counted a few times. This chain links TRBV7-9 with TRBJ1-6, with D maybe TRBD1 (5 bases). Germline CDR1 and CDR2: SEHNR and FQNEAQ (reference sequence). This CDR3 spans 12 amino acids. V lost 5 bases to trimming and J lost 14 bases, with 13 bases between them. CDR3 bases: TGTGCCAGCAGCCAAGGGGAATTGACCCTCCACTTT. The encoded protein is CASSQGELTLHF.

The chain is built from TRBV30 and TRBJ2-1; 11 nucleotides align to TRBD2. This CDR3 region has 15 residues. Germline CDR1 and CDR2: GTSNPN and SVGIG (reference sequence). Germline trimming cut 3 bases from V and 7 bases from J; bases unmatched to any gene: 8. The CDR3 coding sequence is TGTGCCTGGAGCCTTCTAGCGGGGGGCAGGAATGAGCAGTTCTTC. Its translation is CAWSLLAGGRNEQFF.

The CDR3 loop reads CASSLNPEAYEQYF. In nucleotides, the CDR3 is TGTGCCAGCAGCTTAAATCCAGAGGCCTACGAGCAGTACTTC. The rearrangement uses TRBV7-6 and TRBJ2-7; D ambiguous. Germline-derived CDR1 and CDR2 are SGHVS and FNYEAQ. Trimming took off 2 bases at V and 2 bases at J, with 10 bases between the two ends. The CDR3 extends over 14 amino acids.

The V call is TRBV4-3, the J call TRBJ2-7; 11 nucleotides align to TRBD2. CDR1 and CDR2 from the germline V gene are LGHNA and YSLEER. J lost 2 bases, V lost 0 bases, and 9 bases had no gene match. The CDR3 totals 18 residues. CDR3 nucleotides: TGCGCCAGCAGCCAAGATCTAGTTGGGACTAGCGGCACCTACGAGCAGTACTTC. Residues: CASSQDLVGTSGTYEQYF.

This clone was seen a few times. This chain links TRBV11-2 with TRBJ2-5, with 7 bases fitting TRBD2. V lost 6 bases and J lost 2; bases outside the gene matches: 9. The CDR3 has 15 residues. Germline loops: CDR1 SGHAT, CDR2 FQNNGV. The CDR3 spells CASSAQAGIQETQYF. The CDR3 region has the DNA TGTGCCAGCAGTGCCCAAGCGGGGATTCAAGAGACCCAGTACTTC.

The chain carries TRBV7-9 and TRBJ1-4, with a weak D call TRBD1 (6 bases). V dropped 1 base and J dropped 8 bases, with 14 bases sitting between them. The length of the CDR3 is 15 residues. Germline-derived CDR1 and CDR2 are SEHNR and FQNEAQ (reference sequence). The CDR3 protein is CASSLGTARQEKLFF. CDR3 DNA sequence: TGTGCCAGCAGCTTAGGGACAGCTCGGCAGGAAAAACTGTTTTTT. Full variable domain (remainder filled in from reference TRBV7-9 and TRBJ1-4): DTGVSQNPRHKITKRGQNVTFRCDPISEHNRLYWYRQTLGQGPEFLTYFQNEAQLEKSRLLSDRFSAERPKGSFSTLEIQRTEQGDSAMYLCASSLGTARQEKLFFGSGTQLSVL.

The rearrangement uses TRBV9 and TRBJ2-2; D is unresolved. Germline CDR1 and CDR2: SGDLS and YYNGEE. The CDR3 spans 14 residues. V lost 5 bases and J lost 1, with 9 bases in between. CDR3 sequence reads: CASRSRGNTGELFF. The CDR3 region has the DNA TGTGCCAGCAGGTCTAGAGGGAACACCGGGGAGCTGTTTTTT.

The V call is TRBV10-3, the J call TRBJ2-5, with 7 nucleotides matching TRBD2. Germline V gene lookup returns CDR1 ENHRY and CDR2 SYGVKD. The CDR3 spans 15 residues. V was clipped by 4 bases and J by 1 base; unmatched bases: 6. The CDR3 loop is CAISGVIAGQETQYF. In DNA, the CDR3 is TGTGCCATCAGTGGGGTAATAGCGGGCCAAGAGACCCAGTACTTC.

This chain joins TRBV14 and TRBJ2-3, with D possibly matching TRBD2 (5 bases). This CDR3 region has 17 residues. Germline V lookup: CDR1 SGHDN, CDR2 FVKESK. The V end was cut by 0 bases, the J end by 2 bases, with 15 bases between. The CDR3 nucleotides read TGTGCCAGCAGCCAAGATCCGACCGGACTGTACACAGATACGCAGTATTTT. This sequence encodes CASSQDPTGLYTDTQYF.

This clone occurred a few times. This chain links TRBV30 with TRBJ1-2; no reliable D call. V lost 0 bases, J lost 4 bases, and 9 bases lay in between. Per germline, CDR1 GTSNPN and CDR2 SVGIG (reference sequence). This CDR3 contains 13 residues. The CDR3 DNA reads TGTGCCTGGAGTGTACGCAGAATCTATGGCTACACCTTC. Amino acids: CAWSVRRIYGYTF.

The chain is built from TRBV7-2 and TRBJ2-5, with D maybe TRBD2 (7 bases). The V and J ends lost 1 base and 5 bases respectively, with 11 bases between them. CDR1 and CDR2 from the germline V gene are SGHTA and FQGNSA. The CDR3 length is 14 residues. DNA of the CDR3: TGTGCCAGCAGCTTAGTCGGGGGGCTGGAGACCCAGTACTTC. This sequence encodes CASSLVGGLETQYF. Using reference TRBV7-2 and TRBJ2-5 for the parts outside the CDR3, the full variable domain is GAGVSQSPSNKVTEKGKDVELRCDPISGHTALYWYRQSLGQGLEFLIYFQGNSAPDKSGLPSDRFSAERTGGSVSTLTIQRTQQEDSAVYLCASSLVGGLETQYFGPGTRLLVL.

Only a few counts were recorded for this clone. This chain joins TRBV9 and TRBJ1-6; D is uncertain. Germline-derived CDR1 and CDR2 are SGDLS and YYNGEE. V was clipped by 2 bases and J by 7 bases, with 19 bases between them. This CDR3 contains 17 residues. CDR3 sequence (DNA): TGTGCCAGCAGCGTCGGCTTCCCGGAAAGGCGGAATTCACCCCTCCACTTT. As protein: CASSVGFPERRNSPLHF.

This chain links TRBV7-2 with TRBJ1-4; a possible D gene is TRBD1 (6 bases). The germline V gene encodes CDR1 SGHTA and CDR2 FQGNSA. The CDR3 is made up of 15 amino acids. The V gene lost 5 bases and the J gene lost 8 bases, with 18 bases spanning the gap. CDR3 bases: TGTGCCAGCAGCCACTATGGGGAGGGGGTAGAAAAACTGTTTTTT. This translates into CASSHYGEGVEKLFF.

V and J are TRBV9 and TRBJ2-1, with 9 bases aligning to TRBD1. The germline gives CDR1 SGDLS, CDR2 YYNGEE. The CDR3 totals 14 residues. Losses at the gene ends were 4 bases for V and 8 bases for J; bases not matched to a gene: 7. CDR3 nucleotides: TGTGCCAGCAGCCCTCCGGGACAGGGTTATGAGCAGTTCTTC. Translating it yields CASSPPGQGYEQFF. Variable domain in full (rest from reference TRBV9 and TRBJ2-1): DSGVTQTPKHLITATGQRVTLRCSPRSGDLSVYWYQQSLDQGLQFLIQYYNGEERAKGNILERFSAQQFPDLHSELNLSSLELGDSALYFCASSPPGQGYEQFFGPGTRLTVL.